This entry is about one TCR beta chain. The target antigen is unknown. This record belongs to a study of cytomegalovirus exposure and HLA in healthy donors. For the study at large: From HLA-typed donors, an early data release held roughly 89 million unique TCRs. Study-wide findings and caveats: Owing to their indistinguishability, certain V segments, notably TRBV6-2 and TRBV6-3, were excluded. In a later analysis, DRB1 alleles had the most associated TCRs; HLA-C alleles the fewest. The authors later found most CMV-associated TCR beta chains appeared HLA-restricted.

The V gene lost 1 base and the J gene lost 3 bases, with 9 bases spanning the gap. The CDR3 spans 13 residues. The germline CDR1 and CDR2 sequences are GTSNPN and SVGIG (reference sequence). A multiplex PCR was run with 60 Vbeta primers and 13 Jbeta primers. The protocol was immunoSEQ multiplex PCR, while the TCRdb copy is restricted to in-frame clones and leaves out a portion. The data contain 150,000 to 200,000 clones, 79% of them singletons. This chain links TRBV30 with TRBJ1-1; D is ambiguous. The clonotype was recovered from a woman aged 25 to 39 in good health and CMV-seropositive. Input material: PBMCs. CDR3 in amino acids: CAWSGHGDTEAFF. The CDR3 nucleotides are TGTGCCTGGAGTGGGCACGGGGACACTGAAGCTTTCTTT.